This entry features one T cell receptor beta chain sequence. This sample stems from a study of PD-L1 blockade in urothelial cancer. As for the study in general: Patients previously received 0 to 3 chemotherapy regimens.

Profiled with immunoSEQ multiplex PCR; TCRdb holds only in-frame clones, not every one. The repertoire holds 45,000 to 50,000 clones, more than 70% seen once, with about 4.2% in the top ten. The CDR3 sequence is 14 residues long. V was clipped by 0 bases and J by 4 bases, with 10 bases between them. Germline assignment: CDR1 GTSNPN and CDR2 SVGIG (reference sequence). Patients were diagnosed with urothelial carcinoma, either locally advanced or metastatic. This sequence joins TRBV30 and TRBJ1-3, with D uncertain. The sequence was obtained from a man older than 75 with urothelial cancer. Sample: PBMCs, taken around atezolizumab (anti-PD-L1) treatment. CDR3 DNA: TGTGCCTGGAGTGTAGGGAGGTCCGGAAACACCATATATTTT. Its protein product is CAWSVGRSGNTIYF.